Listed below are T cell receptor beta chains from one sample, sequenced in a study of PD-1 blockade in classical Hodgkin lymphoma. TCRdb's copy holds only in-frame clones and misses some; the assay was immunoSEQ multiplex PCR. The profile shows roughly 4,200 clones, about three fifths of them singletons. Source: peripheral blood mononuclear cells (PBMCs), taken before the second cycle of nivolumab. These receptor sequences come from a human donor with classical Hodgkin lymphoma. The CDR3 runs from the conserved cysteine through the conserved F or W.

V	CDR3
TRBV4-2	CASSQDLAGSYNEQFF
TRBV5-1	CASSPVDASGYTF
TRBV9	CASSVRLVGDEQFF
TRBV5-4	CASSGGGRSHNEQFF
TRBV5-4	CASSLHVGPRGYNEQYF
TRBV5-4	CASTFPGGYGYTF
TRBV2	CASSERSGKGYEQYF
TRBV5-1	CASRPTGTGNTIYF
TRBV30	CAWSVLTDVSYLEAFF
TRBV6-1	CASSEDYRVLGYF
TRBV5-1	CASSLDTGSYEQYF
TRBV9	CASSGGQGRGYEQYF
TRBV5-5	CASSLWGEQFF
TRBV6-1	CASSEEGGVATEAFF
TRBV7-9	CASSLRGSGYPYNEQFF
TRBV10-3	CAISEQRERDTQYF
TRBV5-6	CASSLVWGGRTYEQYF
TRBV27	CASMASSSYNEQFF
TRBV10-1	CASSEGCGRRFSTDTQYF